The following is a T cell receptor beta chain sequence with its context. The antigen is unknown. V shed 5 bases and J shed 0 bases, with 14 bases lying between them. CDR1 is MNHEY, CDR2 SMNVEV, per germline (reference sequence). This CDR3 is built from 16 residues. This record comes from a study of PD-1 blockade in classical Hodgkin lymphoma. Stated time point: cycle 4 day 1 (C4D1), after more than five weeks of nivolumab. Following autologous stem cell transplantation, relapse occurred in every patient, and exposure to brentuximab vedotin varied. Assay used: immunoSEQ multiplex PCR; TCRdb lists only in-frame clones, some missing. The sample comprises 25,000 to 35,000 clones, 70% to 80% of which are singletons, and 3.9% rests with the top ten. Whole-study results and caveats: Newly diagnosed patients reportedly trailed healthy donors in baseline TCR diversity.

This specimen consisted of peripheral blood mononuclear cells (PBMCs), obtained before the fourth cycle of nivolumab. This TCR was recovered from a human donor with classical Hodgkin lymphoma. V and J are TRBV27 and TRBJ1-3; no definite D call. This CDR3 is CASSRRPESSGNTIYF. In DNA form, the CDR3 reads TGTGCCAGCAGTCGTCGGCCGGAGAGCTCTGGAAACACCATATATTTT.